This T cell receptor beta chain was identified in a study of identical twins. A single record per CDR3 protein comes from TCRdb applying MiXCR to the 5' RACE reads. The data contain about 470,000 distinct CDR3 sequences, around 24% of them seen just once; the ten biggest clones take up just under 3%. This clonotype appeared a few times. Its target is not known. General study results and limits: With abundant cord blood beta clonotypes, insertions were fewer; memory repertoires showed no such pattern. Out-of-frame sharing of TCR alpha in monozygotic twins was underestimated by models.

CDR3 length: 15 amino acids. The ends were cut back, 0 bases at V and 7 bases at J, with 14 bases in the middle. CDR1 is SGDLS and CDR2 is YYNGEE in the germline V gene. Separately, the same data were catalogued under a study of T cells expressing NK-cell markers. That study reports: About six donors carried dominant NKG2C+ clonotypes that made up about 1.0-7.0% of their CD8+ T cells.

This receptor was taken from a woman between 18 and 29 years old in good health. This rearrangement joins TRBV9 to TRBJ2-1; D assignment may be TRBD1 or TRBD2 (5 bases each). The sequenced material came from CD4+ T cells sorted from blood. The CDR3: CASSVALGWGNEQFF. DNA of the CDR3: TGTGCCAGCAGCGTAGCTTTGGGCTGGGGGAATGAGCAGTTCTTC.